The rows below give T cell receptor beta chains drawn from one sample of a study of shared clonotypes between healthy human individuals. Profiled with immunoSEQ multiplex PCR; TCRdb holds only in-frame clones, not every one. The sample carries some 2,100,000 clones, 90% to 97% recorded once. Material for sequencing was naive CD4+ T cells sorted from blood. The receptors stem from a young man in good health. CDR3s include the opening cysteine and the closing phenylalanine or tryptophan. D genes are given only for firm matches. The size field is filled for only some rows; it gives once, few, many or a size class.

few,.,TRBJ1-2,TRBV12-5,TGTGCTAGTGGTTTGCCCCGCCATGGCTACACCTTC,CASGLPRHGYTF
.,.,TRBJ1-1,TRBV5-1,TGCGCCAGCAGCCCGGCCCCGGCGGGGGAGGGCACTGAAGCTTTCTTT,CASSPAPAGEGTEAFF
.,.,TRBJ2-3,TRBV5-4,TGTGCCAGCAGCCTCCGGGGCGCCACAGATACGCAGTATTTT,CASSLRGATDTQYF
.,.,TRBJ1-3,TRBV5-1,TGCGCCAGCAGCTTCGGACCAGGGCCTGGAAACACCATATATTTT,CASSFGPGPGNTIYF
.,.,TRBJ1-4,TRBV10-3,TGTGCCATCAGTGAGTCGACGGGGCTAGAAAAACTGTTTTTT,CAISESTGLEKLFF
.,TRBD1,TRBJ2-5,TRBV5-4,TGTGCCAGCAGCTTGGTGGGACAGGAGCAAGAGACCCAGTACTTC,CASSLVGQEQETQYF
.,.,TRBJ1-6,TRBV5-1,TGCGCCAGCAGCTTTTTGAGAGTGGGGGCTGAGTCCTCACCCCTCCACTTT,CASSFLRVGAESSPLHF
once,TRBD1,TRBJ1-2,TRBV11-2,TGTGCCAGCAGCATCGGACAGGGAGGATTTGGCTACACCTTC,CASSIGQGGFGYTF
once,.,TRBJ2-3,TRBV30,TGTGCCTGGAGTGGGGAGAGAGGAGATACGCAGTATTTT,CAWSGERGDTQYF
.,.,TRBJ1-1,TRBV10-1,TGCGCCAGCAGTGAACAGACCTACACTGAAGCTTTCTTT,CASSEQTYTEAFF
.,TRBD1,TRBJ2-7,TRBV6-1,TGTGCCAAACCGGGACAGGGATACGAGCAGTACTTC,CAKPGQGYEQYF
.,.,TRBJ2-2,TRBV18,TGTGCCAGCTCACCGAACCAAGGGACACTAAACACCGGGGAGCTGTTTTTT,CASSPNQGTLNTGELFF
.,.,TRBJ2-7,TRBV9,TGTGCCAGCAGCGGTGGCCGGGGAGACTACTACGAGCAGTACTTC,CASSGGRGDYYEQYF
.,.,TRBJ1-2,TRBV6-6,TGTGCCAGCAGTTACGATTCGGGACGGACCTATGGCTACACCTTC,CASSYDSGRTYGYTF
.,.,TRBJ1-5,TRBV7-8,TGTGCCAGCAGCGTATTCGAGGGGGTGGTAGGTCAGCCCCAGCATTTT,CASSVFEGVVGQPQHF
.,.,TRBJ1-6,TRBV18,TGTGCCAGCTCCCCTTTTGAGGGGAAAGATTCACCCCTCCACTTT,CASSPFEGKDSPLHF
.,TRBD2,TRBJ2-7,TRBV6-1,TGTGCCAGCAGTGAAGATCTTGGGGGGACTAGCGGGTACGAGCAGTACTTC,CASSEDLGGTSGYEQYF
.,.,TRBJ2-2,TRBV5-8,TGTGCCAGCAGCTTGGTTGCCACGAACACCGGGGAGCTGTTTTTT,CASSLVATNTGELFF
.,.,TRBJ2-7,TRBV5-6,TGTGCCAGCAGTTACCGGGGCCCATACGAGCAGTACTTC,CASSYRGPYEQYF
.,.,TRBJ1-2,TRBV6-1,TGTGCCAGCAGTGAGAACTCTAACTATGGCTACACCTTC,CASSENSNYGYTF
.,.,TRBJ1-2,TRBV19,TGTGCCAGTACCCAAGACAGGATTGGTGGCTACACCTTC,CASTQDRIGGYTF
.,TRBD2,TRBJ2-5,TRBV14,TGTGCCAGCAGCCAAGGACTAGCGGGAGGAGAATGGGAGACCCAGTACTTC,CASSQGLAGGEWETQYF
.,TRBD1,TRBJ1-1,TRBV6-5,TGTGCCAGCAGTTTTCGGGGAGGGGGCGGGCCTGAAGCTTTCTTT,CASSFRGGGGPEAFF
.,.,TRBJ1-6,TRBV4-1,TGCGCCAGCAGCCAAGAAGTTAATCAGGGTGGGTCACCCCTCCACTTT,CASSQEVNQGGSPLHF
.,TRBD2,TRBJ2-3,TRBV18,TGTGCCAGCTCACCCTTTACTAGCGGGGGAACAGATACGCAGTATTTT,CASSPFTSGGTDTQYF
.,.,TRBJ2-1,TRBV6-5,TGTGCCAGCAGTCGCGAGGGGAATGAGCAGTTCTTC,CASSREGNEQFF
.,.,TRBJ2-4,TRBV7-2,TGTGCCAGCAGGATGACAGTCGGAGTGAACATTCAGTACTTC,CASRMTVGVNIQYF
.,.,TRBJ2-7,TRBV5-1,TGCGCCAGCAGCTTCGGATATAGACAGGCGTCGAGTCACGAGCAGTACTTC,CASSFGYRQASSHEQYF
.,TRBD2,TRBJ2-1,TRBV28,TGTGCCAGCAGGGACTCGACGGGACTAGCGGGGACCAATGAGCAGTTCTTC,CASRDSTGLAGTNEQFF
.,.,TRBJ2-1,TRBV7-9,TGTGCCAGCAGCTTAGGGGCTCCTGACAATGAGCAGTTCTTC,CASSLGAPDNEQFF
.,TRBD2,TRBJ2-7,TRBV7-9,TGTGCCAGCAGCTTAGTTCTAGCGGGGGCCCCCTACGAGCAGTACTTC,CASSLVLAGAPYEQYF
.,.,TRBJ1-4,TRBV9,TGTGCCAGCAGCGTAGCTCCAGGGCATAAAGAAAAACTGTTTTTT,CASSVAPGHKEKLFF
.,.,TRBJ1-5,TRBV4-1,TGCGCCAGCAGCCGCGACAGAGGGGGGGGAGATCAGCCCCAGCATTTT,CASSRDRGGGDQPQHF
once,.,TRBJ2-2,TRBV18,TGTGCCAGCTCAAAGGACCGAAACACCGGGGAGCTGTTTTTT,CASSKDRNTGELFF
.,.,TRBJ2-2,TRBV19,TGTGCCAGTAGTGATCCGGGACGTAATACCGGGGAGCTGTTTTTT,CASSDPGRNTGELFF
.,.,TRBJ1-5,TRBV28,TGTGCCAGCGGTCTGGCTGAACGGGCTTCGAGCAATCAGCCCCAGCATTTT,CASGLAERASSNQPQHF
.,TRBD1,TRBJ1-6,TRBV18,TGTGCCAGCTCGCGGGACAGCTCCTATAATTCACCCCTCCACTTT,CASSRDSSYNSPLHF
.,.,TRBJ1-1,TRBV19,TGTGCCAGTAGTGCGAGACTGTTTAACACTGAAGCTTTCTTT,CASSARLFNTEAFF
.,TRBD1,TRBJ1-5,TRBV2,TGTGCCAGCAGTATTGGACAGGGCAATCAGCCCCAGCATTTT,CASSIGQGNQPQHF
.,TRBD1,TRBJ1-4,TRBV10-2,TGCGCCAGCAGTGCGCCGGGACAGGGAGGCGAAAAACTGTTTTTT,CASSAPGQGGEKLFF
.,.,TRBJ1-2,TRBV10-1,TGCGCCAGCAGTGAGTCTACCCGGGGGCAGGACTATGGCTACACCTTC,CASSESTRGQDYGYTF
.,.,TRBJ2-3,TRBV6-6,TGTGCCAGCAGTTACGATACCGAGTCTTTGGATACGCAGTATTTT,CASSYDTESLDTQYF
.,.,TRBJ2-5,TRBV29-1,TGCAGCGGCCGGTCGGGTGGGCGGGAGACCCAGTACTTC,CSGRSGGRETQYF
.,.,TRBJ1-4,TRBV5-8,TGTGCCAGCAGCCCCGGACGCTATGCAACTAATGAAAAACTGTTTTTT,CASSPGRYATNEKLFF
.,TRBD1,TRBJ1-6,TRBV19,TGTGCCACTTCGTCACAGGGGGCTCACTCACCCCTCCACTTT,CATSSQGAHSPLHF